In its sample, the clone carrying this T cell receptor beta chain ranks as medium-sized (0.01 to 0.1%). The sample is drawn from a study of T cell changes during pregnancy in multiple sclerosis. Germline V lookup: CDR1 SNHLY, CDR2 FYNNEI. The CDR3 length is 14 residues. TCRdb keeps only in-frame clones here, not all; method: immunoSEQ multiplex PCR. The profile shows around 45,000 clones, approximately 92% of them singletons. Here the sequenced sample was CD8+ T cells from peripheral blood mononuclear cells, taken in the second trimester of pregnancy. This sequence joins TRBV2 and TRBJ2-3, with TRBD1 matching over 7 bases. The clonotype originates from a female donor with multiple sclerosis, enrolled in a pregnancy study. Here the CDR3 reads CASAGQGVWDTQYF. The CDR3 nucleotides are TGTGCGAGCGCCGGGCAGGGGGTATGGGATACGCAGTATTTT.